These T cell receptor beta chains were read from a single sample in a study of cytomegalovirus exposure and HLA in healthy donors. TCRdb's table, derived via immunoSEQ multiplex PCR, lists solely in-frame clones and lacks some. Altogether fewer than 400,000 clones are present, 75% to 90% being singletons, with the ten largest covering 0.65% to 0.85%. The sample consisted of PBMCs. The receptor set was obtained from a woman aged 18 to 35 in good health and CMV-seronegative. Both conserved end residues are part of each CDR3. A D gene is named only where the DNA matches it firmly. For some rows the clone size is stated as once, few or many, or as a class when expanded; others skip it.

V gene	clone size	D gene	J gene	CDR3 DNA	CDR3 protein
TRBV2	NA	TRBD2	TRBJ2-5	TGTGCCAGCAGGGGGGACTATTTAGAGACCCAGTACTTC	CASRGDYLETQYF
TRBV6-1	NA	NA	TRBJ2-1	TGTGCCACCATACCCCTGACAGGGGAGGGCAATGAGCAGTTCTTC	CATIPLTGEGNEQFF
TRBV5-4	NA	TRBD2	TRBJ2-3	TGTGCCAGCAGCCAACTAGCGGGGGATACGCAGTATTTT	CASSQLAGDTQYF
TRBV28	NA	NA	TRBJ1-3	TGTGCCAGCAGTCGAACACCCTCTGGAAACACCATATATTTT	CASSRTPSGNTIYF
TRBV27	NA	TRBD1	TRBJ1-1	TGTGCCAGCAGTTTTGGCCAGGGGGGCACTGAAGCTTTCTTT	CASSFGQGGTEAFF
TRBV4-3	NA	TRBD2	TRBJ2-1	TGCGCCAGCAGCCAAGATCGGAGAGCGGGAGAGGGTGGGTACAATGAGCAGTTCTTC	CASSQDRRAGEGGYNEQFF
TRBV11-2	NA	NA	TRBJ2-2	TGTGCCAGCAGAACCCTCACAGGGCCCACCGGGGAGCTGTTTTTT	CASRTLTGPTGELFF
TRBV7-9	NA	TRBD1	TRBJ2-7	TGTGCCAGCAGCTTAGCGGGGACAGGCTCCTACGAGCAGTACTTC	CASSLAGTGSYEQYF
TRBV7-9	NA	NA	TRBJ2-7	TGTGCCAGCAGCTTAGCCGGTTCCTACGAGCAGTACTTC	CASSLAGSYEQYF
TRBV18	NA	NA	TRBJ1-1	TGTGCCAGCTCACCACCTGGTCAAGGGGCGGTCACTGAAGCTTTCTTT	CASSPPGQGAVTEAFF
TRBV28	NA	NA	TRBJ2-2	TGTGCCAGCTTCCGGGAAAACACCGGGGAGCTGTTTTTT	CASFRENTGELFF
TRBV27	NA	NA	TRBJ2-2	TGTGCCAGCAGTTACCAGGGTGGGGAGCTGTTTTTT	CASSYQGGELFF
TRBV6-1	NA	TRBD1	TRBJ2-7	TGTGCCAGCAGACACACAGGGGGATACGAGCAGTACTTC	CASRHTGGYEQYF
TRBV27	NA	NA	TRBJ1-5	TGTGCCAGCGGTGGACAGAGCCCCAATCAGCCCCAGCATTTT	CASGGQSPNQPQHF
TRBV15	NA	TRBD1	TRBJ1-2	TGTGCCACCAGCAGAGACCAAGACAGGGGCCGCCCGGATGGCTACACCTTC	CATSRDQDRGRPDGYTF
TRBV5-1	few	NA	TRBJ2-1	TGCGCCAGCAGCTTTACAGATTACAATGAGCAGTTCTTC	CASSFTDYNEQFF
TRBV19	NA	NA	TRBJ1-5	TGTGCCAGTCTCCCTCAAAGCGGCAATCAGCCCCAGCATTTT	CASLPQSGNQPQHF
TRBV29-1	NA	NA	TRBJ1-5	TGCAGCGTTCTGGCGGGGGCAAGCAATCAGCCCCAGCATTTT	CSVLAGASNQPQHF
TRBV5-1	NA	NA	TRBJ2-3	TGCGCCAGCAGCTTGGATAGAGGTAGCACAGATACGCAGTATTTT	CASSLDRGSTDTQYF
TRBV11-2	NA	TRBD1	TRBJ2-5	TGTGCCAGCAGCCCGACCGGACAGGACCAAGAGACCCAGTACTTC	CASSPTGQDQETQYF
TRBV4-1	NA	NA	TRBJ2-1	TGCGCCAGCAGCCAACCCTACTCATTTAACTCCTACAATGAGCAGTTCTTC	CASSQPYSFNSYNEQFF
TRBV6-6	NA	TRBD1	TRBJ2-1	TGTGCCAGCGGGACAGGCTCCTACAATGAGCAGTTCTTC	CASGTGSYNEQFF
TRBV7-6	NA	NA	TRBJ2-7	TGTGCCAGCAGCTTAGATGGTCAGGCAAACGAGCAGTACTTC	CASSLDGQANEQYF
TRBV9	NA	TRBD2	TRBJ2-3	TGTGCCAGCAGCGTTCGAGCGGGAGCAGATACGCAGTATTTT	CASSVRAGADTQYF
TRBV4-2	NA	NA	TRBJ2-7	TGTGCCAGCGGAAAGACACCTACCTACGAGCAGTACTTC	CASGKTPTYEQYF
TRBV4-3	NA	TRBD1	TRBJ1-2	TGCGCCAGCAGCCAAGAAGGGGGCGCTGGGTATGGCTACACCTTC	CASSQEGGAGYGYTF
TRBV4-3	few	TRBD2	TRBJ2-2	TGCGCCAGCAGCCAAGATCGACTAGCGGGAGAAGTTAATCCGGAGCTGTTTTTT	CASSQDRLAGEVNPELFF
TRBV2	NA	TRBD2	TRBJ2-3	TGTGCCAGCGGCACTAGCGTCCTTCGCACAGATACGCAGTATTTT	CASGTSVLRTDTQYF
TRBV28	NA	TRBD1	TRBJ1-5	TGTGCCAGCAGTTTATTTATGCGTGGGGACAGCGAAGATCAGCCCCAGCATTTT	CASSLFMRGDSEDQPQHF
TRBV5-4	NA	TRBD2	TRBJ2-7	TGTGCCAGCAGCTTGGGGCTAGCGGACTCCTACGAGCAGTACTTC	CASSLGLADSYEQYF
TRBV7-8	NA	NA	TRBJ1-1	TGTGCCAGCAGCTTAGCGGCGGTATCGGTTGGCACTGAAGCTTTCTTT	CASSLAAVSVGTEAFF
TRBV2	NA	NA	TRBJ1-3	TGTGCCAGCTCTCGGGATTACACCATATATTTT	CASSRDYTIYF
TRBV27	NA	TRBD1	TRBJ2-5	TGTGCCAGCAGTTTATTAGGACAGGGTGAGACCCAGTACTTC	CASSLLGQGETQYF
TRBV6-1	few	NA	TRBJ2-3	TGTGCCAGCAGAAAAGAGAGGAATACGCAGTATTTT	CASRKERNTQYF
TRBV5-1	NA	NA	TRBJ1-1	TGCGCCAGCTGGAGACAGGACACTGAAGCTTTCTTT	CASWRQDTEAFF
TRBV27	NA	TRBD2	TRBJ2-7	TGTGCCAGCAGTTTAATATGGGGGGGGAGCTACGAGCAGTACTTC	CASSLIWGGSYEQYF